The 27 T cell receptor beta chains in this list originate from one sample, sequenced in a study of blood T cell repertoires in COVID-19. Assay used: immunoSEQ multiplex PCR; TCRdb lists only in-frame clones, some missing. The repertoire holds over 600,000 clones, just under 90% seen once, with roughly 0.25% in the top ten. Sequencing was performed on peripheral blood. These receptors were obtained from a woman aged 18-30 years with acute or convalescent COVID-19.

The V gene is TRBV28, the J gene TRBJ2-3; 9 bases match TRBD1. Germline CDR1 and CDR2: MDHEN and SYDVKM. J was trimmed by 2 bases and V by 5 bases; bases with no gene match: 11. The CDR3 extends over 17 amino acids. CDR3 amino acids: CASSPTTGQGYTDTQYF. CDR3 DNA: TGTGCCAGCAGTCCCACTACGGGACAGGGATACACAGATACGCAGTATTTT.

This clone appeared once. This rearrangement joins TRBV9 to TRBJ2-1; 10 nucleotides align to TRBD2. There are 15 residues in the CDR3. V dropped 3 bases and J dropped 5; count of bases not matched to a gene: 5. Germline loops: CDR1 SGDLS, CDR2 YYNGEE. The chain's CDR3 is CASSALLAGHNEQFF. CDR3 sequence (DNA): TGTGCCAGCAGCGCCCTACTAGCGGGGCACAATGAGCAGTTCTTC.

The chain is built from TRBV7-2 and TRBJ2-3; 11 positions agree with TRBD2. Germline lookup yields CDR1 SGHTA and CDR2 FQGNSA. The length of the CDR3 is 17 residues. Trimming removed 5 bases from V and 2 bases from J; junction bases left unmatched: 9. CDR3 in amino acids: CASSITSSGGITDTQYF. DNA of the CDR3: TGTGCCAGCAGCATAACCTCTAGCGGGGGGATCACAGATACGCAGTATTTT.

V usage is TRBV19 and J usage is TRBJ2-5, with D possibly being TRBD2 (7 bases). This CDR3 is 16 amino acids long. Trimming pared 6 bases from V and 1 base from J, leaving 18 bases between. The germline V gene has CDR1 LNHDA and CDR2 SQIVND (reference sequence). The CDR3 region is CASSQSWGGFQETQYF. The CDR3 DNA reads as TGTGCCAGTAGCCAATCGTGGGGGGGCTTCCAAGAGACCCAGTACTTC.

J is TRBJ2-7 and V is TRBV4-3; TRBD2 agrees at 9 bases. Unmatched junction bases numbered 10, after V lost 3 bases and J lost 7 bases. Looked up from germline, CDR1 is LGHNA and CDR2 is YSLEER. The CDR3 spans 15 residues. The CDR3 sequence: CASSHGSGGPYEQYF. Here the CDR3 DNA reads TGCGCCAGCAGCCATGGCAGCGGGGGGCCGTATGAGCAGTACTTC.

The chain uses TRBV11-2 and TRBJ2-7; TRBD2 matches at 13 bases. V dropped 4 bases and J dropped 1; count of bases not matched to a gene: 10. The CDR3 has 18 residues. The germline gives CDR1 SGHAT, CDR2 FQNNGV. CDR3 sequence (DNA): TGTGCCAGCAGCTGGCCGACGACTAGCGGGGGGCGGTCCTACGAGCAGTACTTC. This translates into CASSWPTTSGGRSYEQYF. The full variable domain, its missing parts supplied by reference TRBV11-2 and TRBJ2-7, is EAGVAQSPRYKIIEKRQSVAFWCNPISGHATLYWYQQILGQGPKLLIQFQNNGVVDDSQLPKDRFSAERLKGVDSTLKIQPAKLEDSAVYLCASSWPTTSGGRSYEQYFGPGTRLTVT.

V and J are TRBV6-2 or TRBV6-3 and TRBJ2-1; D uncertain. The CDR3 spans 15 residues. Germline-derived CDR1 and CDR2 are MNHEY and SVGEGT. V was pared by 5 bases and J by 4 bases, with 15 bases between. In nucleotides, the CDR3 is TGTGCCAGCAGTACGGGTCATTCCGGGTACAATGAGCAGTTCTTC. As protein: CASSTGHSGYNEQFF.

The rearrangement links TRBV18 to TRBJ2-1, with D tentatively TRBD2 (7 bases). Germline lookup yields CDR1 KGHSH and CDR2 LQKENI. Trimming cost V 4 bases and J 2 bases, with 12 bases left between them. This CDR3 is 15 amino acids long. In DNA form, the CDR3 reads TGTGCCAGCTCACGGGGGCTAGCGGCCTACAATGAGCAGTTCTTC. It translates to CASSRGLAAYNEQFF. Complete variable domain (other parts from reference TRBV18 and TRBJ2-1): NAGVMQNPRHLVRRRGQEARLRCSPMKGHSHVYWYRQLPEEGLKFMVYLQKENIIDESGMPKERFSAEFPKEGPSILRIQQVVRGDSAAYFCASSRGLAAYNEQFFGPGTRLTVL.

This chain's CDR3 is CSAWTVQAFF. CDR3 sequence (DNA): TGCAGCGCCTGGACAGTACAAGCTTTCTTT. The genes are TRBV29-1 and TRBJ1-1; weak D call: TRBD1 (6 bases). Trimming left V 7 bases short and J 9 bases short, with 12 bases between. CDR3 size: 10 residues. Germline CDR1 SQVTM, CDR2 ANQGSEA.

The V and J genes are TRBV29-1 and TRBJ1-2, with 9 positions matching TRBD1. CDR1 is SQVTM, CDR2 ANQGSEA, per germline. V gave up 1 base and J gave up 3 bases; unmatched junction bases: 6. The CDR3 is 15 amino acids. The CDR3 sequence: CSVEAGTGLDYGYTF. CDR3 bases: TGCAGCGTTGAAGCCGGGACAGGGTTGGACTATGGCTACACCTTC.

This chain uses TRBV27 with TRBJ1-1, with a possible D match to TRBD1 (5 bases). V lost 5 bases and J lost 4, with 11 bases in between. This CDR3 spans 13 amino acids. The germline gives CDR1 MNHEY, CDR2 SMNVEV (reference sequence). CDR3 in DNA: TGTGCCAGCAGTCTACAGGTATTCACTGAAGCTTTCTTT. This sequence encodes CASSLQVFTEAFF.

J is TRBJ2-7 and V is TRBV5-1, with 14 bases matching TRBD2. The germline CDR1 and CDR2 sequences are SGHRS and YFSETQ. V shed 4 bases and J 2 bases; nucleotides not matched to a gene: 8. The CDR3 sequence is 17 residues long. The CDR3 region has the DNA TGCGCCAGCAGCCCGACTAGCGGGGGGGCAAGCCCCTACGAGCAGTACTTC. This gives the protein CASSPTSGGASPYEQYF.

V and J are TRBV24-1 and TRBJ1-2; 9 nucleotides match TRBD1. The germline gives CDR1 KGHDR, CDR2 SFDVKD. The length of the CDR3 is 14 residues. V shed 4 bases, J shed 6 bases, and the junction held 5 bases outside the gene matches. CDR3 loop: CATSDWTGVDGYTF. CDR3 DNA sequence: TGTGCCACCAGTGACTGGACAGGGGTTGATGGCTACACCTTC.

This clone is a singleton in its sample. V and J are TRBV5-1 and TRBJ1-2, with a tentative D call TRBD1 (5 bases). V was cut by 0 bases and J by 8 bases, with 11 bases left in between. The CDR3 spans 13 residues. CDR1 SGHRS and CDR2 YFSETQ come from the germline V gene. DNA of the CDR3: TGCGCCAGCAGCTTGGGGCAGGGTGAAGGCTACACCTTC. It is translated as CASSLGQGEGYTF.

The chain recombines TRBV7-9 with TRBJ1-1, with TRBD1 matching over 8 bases. Germline V gene lookup returns CDR1 SEHNR and CDR2 FQNEAQ (reference sequence). V shed 1 base and J 1 base; nucleotides not matched to a gene: 8. The CDR3 covers 17 residues. For the CDR3, the DNA is TGTGCCAGCAGCTTAGTGACAGGGGCCTACGGGAACACTGAAGCTTTCTTT. This sequence encodes CASSLVTGAYGNTEAFF.

This clone has only a few counts. This chain links TRBV7-6 with TRBJ1-2, with D perhaps matching TRBD1 (5 bases). The CDR3 extends over 15 amino acids. Germline values: CDR1 SGHVS, CDR2 FNYEAQ. Trimming shortened V by 5 bases and J by 4 bases, and 17 bases separated the two germline ends. CDR3 residues: CASSPPGGTVYGYTF. CDR3 DNA: TGTGCCAGCAGCCCCCCCGGAGGGACTGTCTATGGCTACACCTTC.

The chain has TRBV27 and TRBJ1-4; TRBD1 matches at 10 bases. The germline V gene encodes CDR1 MNHEY and CDR2 SMNVEV (reference sequence). The V gene end was trimmed by 2 bases and the J gene end by 4 bases; junction bases not matched to a gene: 4. CDR3 length: 16 amino acids. CDR3 in DNA: TGTGCCAGCAGTTTACGGACAGGGGGGGGTAATGAAAAACTGTTTTTT. Its protein product is CASSLRTGGGNEKLFF.

This clone has just one count. The sample carries other DNA sequences with the same CDR3. This chain connects TRBV4-1 to TRBJ2-7; D is uncertain. CDR3 length: 11 amino acids. Germline values: CDR1 MGHRA, CDR2 YSYEKL. Trimming pared 1 base from V and 7 bases from J, leaving 5 bases between. In DNA form, the CDR3 reads TGCGCCAGCAGCCAAGCCGGTGAGCAGTACTTC. Encoded protein: CASSQAGEQYF.

This chain connects TRBV7-9 to TRBJ2-7, with D perhaps TRBD1 (6 bases). There are 15 residues in the CDR3. Germline loops: CDR1 SEHNR, CDR2 FQNEAQ (reference sequence). V lost 1 base to trimming and J lost 2 bases, with 12 bases between them. CDR3 sequence (DNA): TGTGCCAGCAGCTTAGGAGTGGCAGGGGCCTACGAGCAGTACTTC. Translating gives CASSLGVAGAYEQYF.

The chain is built from TRBV5-1 and TRBJ2-2; 11 bases agree with TRBD2. The CDR3 totals 16 residues. The V and J ends lost 2 bases and 0 bases, in that order; junction bases with no gene match: 0. CDR1 and CDR2 from the germline V gene are SGHRS and YFSETQ. The CDR3 DNA reads TGCGCCAGCAGCTTTAGCGGGGGGGCGAACACCGGGGAGCTGTTTTTT. Its translation is CASSFSGGANTGELFF. Full variable domain (missing parts from reference TRBV5-1 and TRBJ2-2): KAGVTQTPRYLIKTRGQQVTLSCSPISGHRSVSWYQQTPGQGLQFLFEYFSETQRNKGNFPGRFSGRQFSNSRSEMNVSTLELGDSALYLCASSFSGGANTGELFFGEGSRLTVL.

This chain connects TRBV6-5 to TRBJ1-3, with D unclear. Trimming removed 10 bases at V and 0 bases at J, with 13 bases between. CDR1 is MNHEY, CDR2 SVGAGI, per germline. CDR3 length: 14 amino acids. In DNA form, the CDR3 reads TGTGCCACCCACCCGGGGAGCTCTGGAAACACCATATATTTT. It yields the protein CATHPGSSGNTIYF.

V gene TRBV9 combines with J gene TRBJ1-1; 9 nucleotides match TRBD1. V trimming: 1 base; J trimming: 6 bases; junction bases outside the gene matches: 4. Per germline, CDR1 SGDLS and CDR2 YYNGEE. The CDR3 contains 14 residues. The CDR3 nucleotides read TGTGCCAGCAGCGTATCGGGACAGGGCGCTGAAGCTTTCTTT. Its translation is CASSVSGQGAEAFF.

The chain employs TRBV7-5 and TRBJ2-1; TRBD2, the table's D call, was not compared with the DNA. TRBV7-5 is deemed a pseudogene. The CDR3 has 17 residues. The CDR3 is CARSSDLAGGPYNEQFF. In nucleotides, the CDR3 is TGTGCCAGAAGCTCGGACTTAGCGGGGGGTCCCTACAATGAGCAGTTCTTC.

The rearrangement links TRBV4-1 to TRBJ2-7; 7 bases are a match to TRBD1. The CDR3 is 12 residues long. J was trimmed by 6 bases and V by 1 base; bases with no gene match: 0. Germline CDR1 reads MGHRA; CDR2 reads YSYEKL. CDR3 coding DNA: TGCGCCAGCAGCCAAGGGGACAGCGAGCAGTACTTC. Encoded protein: CASSQGDSEQYF.

The gene calls are TRBV10-3 and TRBJ1-1, with TRBD1 matching over 8 bases. Germline V gives CDR1 ENHRY, CDR2 SYGVKD. The CDR3 sequence is 16 residues long. V dropped 3 bases and J dropped 1; count of bases not matched to a gene: 7. In nucleotides, the CDR3 is TGTGCCATCAGTGACATACGGACAGGGCCGAACACTGAAGCTTTCTTT. The encoded protein is CAISDIRTGPNTEAFF.

J is TRBJ1-2 and V is TRBV9; 8 nucleotides line up with TRBD1. This CDR3 is built from 15 residues. CDR1 and CDR2 (germline): SGDLS, YYNGEE. V was clipped by 4 bases and J by 2 bases; unmatched bases: 7. The CDR3 DNA reads TGTGCCAGCAGCCCCCGGACAGGGTTGAACTATGGCTACACCTTC. Its protein is CASSPRTGLNYGYTF.

This chain uses TRBV7-2 with TRBJ1-2, with D uncertain. Trimming took 1 base from V and 2 from J, leaving 8 bases between them. The CDR3 totals 14 residues. Germline CDR1 SGHTA, CDR2 FQGNSA. In DNA, the CDR3 is TGTGCCAGCAGCTTAGTTCCAGGCAACTATGGCTACACCTTC. Translating gives CASSLVPGNYGYTF.